This T cell receptor beta chain was recorded in a study of blood T cells in healthy people across ages. Deletions cut 7 bases from V and 5 bases from J, with 29 bases between. This CDR3 comprises 19 residues. A second PCR of 7 to 11 cycles used a sample-barcoded 5' primer and a J-beta primer mix. A single record per CDR3 protein comes from TCRdb applying MiXCR to the 5' RACE reads. The data hold 1.5 million to 1.9 million distinct CDR3 sequences, with about 42% observed a single time. It was roughly 10 milliliters of peripheral blood that were drawn from each donor. Every sample yielded at least 6.5 million isolated PBMCs.

Sequencing used blood. The J gene is TRBJ2-2, the V gene TRBV12-3 or TRBV12-4; TRBD1 or TRBD2 may be the D gene (5 bases each). This receptor was taken from a woman aged 18-29 years in good health. CDR3 sequence (DNA): TGTGCCAGCAATCTATTGGGCTCTCCGGGACCCCTTCCTACCGGGGAGCTGTTTTTT. This gives the protein CASNLLGSPGPLPTGELFF.